The 25 T cell receptor beta chains below were found in one sample sequenced in a study of T cells in women clearing cervical HPV infection. The method was immunoSEQ multiplex PCR; TCRdb's version includes in-frame clones alone and lacks a portion of them. Across about 40,000 clones, the top ten clones capture under 8% of the sample. The specimen sequenced was blood buffy coat. The receptors here all came from a woman between 18 and 70 years old with a cervical HPV16 infection that either progressed to CIN3+ or cleared (not recorded which).

A word on this clone: The read terminates 3 residues before the CDR3 end, so the remaining end is supplied by the germline J gene. This chain joins TRBV20-1 and TRBJ1-4; no clear D. The V end lost 4 bases, the J end lost 2 bases, and 11 bases lay between the germline ends. The CDR3 is 14 amino acids. Germline CDR1 DFQATT, CDR2 SNEGSKA (reference sequence). The CDR3 loop reads CSANPAVTNEKLFF. CDR3 DNA (partial): TGCAGTGCTAACCCGGCGGTGACTAATGAAAAA.

Comments on this clone: Read data end 3 residues before the CDR3 end; the end is taken from the germline J gene. The V gene is TRBV19, the J gene TRBJ2-1; 7 bases are shared with TRBD1. CDR1 and CDR2 from the germline V gene are LNHDA and SQIVND (reference sequence). Trimming removed 6 bases from V and 9 bases from J; junction bases left unmatched: 2. CDR3 size: 11 residues. The CDR3 sequence is CASRTGSEQFF. The CDR3 bases that were read are TGTGCCAGTAGGACAGGGAGTGAG.

As for this clone: The CDR3 is cut off 3 residues early in the read; its end comes from the germline J gene. The rearrangement links TRBV7-3 to TRBJ2-1; TRBD2 aligns across 14 bases. The J segment lost 5 bases and the V segment lost 5 bases, leaving 5 bases of the junction unmatched. Germline V gene lookup returns CDR1 SGHTA and CDR2 FQGTGA. CDR3 length: 16 amino acids. Here the CDR3 reads CASSPTGLAGDNEQFF. The covered CDR3 bases are TGTGCCAGCAGCCCCACGGGACTAGCGGGAGACAATGAG.

Note on this clone: Coverage ceases 3 residues before the CDR3 finishes, and the germline J gene fills in the end. The chain joins TRBV7-7 to TRBJ2-1, with TRBD1 identical over 8 bases. The V segment lost 5 bases and the J segment 9 bases; nucleotides outside the gene matches: 9. Germline values: CDR1 SSHAT, CDR2 FNYEAQ (reference sequence). CDR3 size: 14 residues. CDR3 region: CASSPDRERGEQFF. The part of the CDR3 DNA that was read is TGTGCCAGCAGCCCGGACAGGGAGAGGGGTGAG.

Notes on this clone: The CDR3 goes on 3 residues after the read ends, and that part is filled in from the germline J gene. This chain joins TRBV19 and TRBJ2-1, with D perhaps matching TRBD1 (5 bases). CDR3 length: 14 residues. V was clipped by 4 bases and J by 2 bases, with 9 bases between them. CDR1 and CDR2 from the germline V gene are LNHDA and SQIVND (reference sequence). The CDR3 loop is CASSSTGTYNEQFF. The CDR3 bases that were read are TGTGCCAGTAGTAGCACAGGAACCTACAATGAG.

On this clone: The read stops 3 residues short of the end of the CDR3; the missing end is completed from the germline J gene. This chain joins TRBV20-1 and TRBJ2-3; a weak D match, TRBD2 (6 bases). Per the germline V gene, CDR1 is DFQATT and CDR2 is SNEGSKA (reference sequence). The CDR3 is made up of 13 amino acids. CDR3 region: CSALKAGTETQYF. CDR3 DNA (partial): TGCAGTGCTTTGAAGGCGGGAACTGAGACG.

Worth noting for this clone: With the read ending 3 residues before the CDR3 end, the germline J gene is used to fill in that end. The rearrangement joins TRBV5-1 to TRBJ1-2; 8 nucleotides align to TRBD1. Per the germline V gene, CDR1 is SGHRS and CDR2 is YFSETQ. With V trimmed by 1 base and J by 6 bases, 5 bases remained unmatched. The CDR3 has 14 residues. The sequenced CDR3 bases are TGCGCCAGCAGCTTGTGGCAGGGGGCCAATGGC. It is translated as CASSLWQGANG. The full CDR3 is CASSLWQGANGYTF.

As regards this clone: The missing CDR3 end, 3 residues past where the read stops, is filled in from the germline J gene. The V call is TRBV2, the J call TRBJ1-5, with 9 bases aligning to TRBD1. The CDR3 runs 15 residues. Germline V gene sequence: CDR1 SNHLY, CDR2 FYNNEI. V shed 6 bases and J 6 bases; nucleotides not matched to a gene: 9. CDR3 sequence reads: CASSRDRVGIQPQHF. CDR3 DNA (partial): TGTGCCAGCAGCCGGGACAGGGTGGGGATTCAGCCC.

Concerning this clone itself: The sequence runs out 3 residues before the end of the CDR3; the remainder is reconstructed from the germline J gene. The gene calls are TRBV13 and TRBJ2-7; 12 bases agree with TRBD2. CDR1 PRHDT and CDR2 FYEKMQ come from the germline V gene (reference sequence). Germline trimming cut 5 bases from V and 4 bases from J; bases unmatched to any gene: 9. The CDR3 is made up of 16 amino acids. This CDR3 reads CASSDAGTSGLYEQYF. Incomplete CDR3 DNA: TGTGCCAGCAGCGACGCCGGGACTAGCGGGCTTTACGAG. The complete variable domain, with remaining parts taken from reference TRBV13 and TRBJ2-7, reads AAGVIQSPRHLIKEKRETATLKCYPIPRHDTVYWYQQGPGQDPQFLISFYEKMQSDKGSIPDRFSAQQFSDYHSELNMSSLELGDSALYFCASSDAGTSGLYEQYFGPGTRLTVT.

This clone registers medium-sized by frequency. The CDR3 end is not reached by the read, which stops 3 residues before it; the germline J gene fills it in. J is TRBJ1-2 and V is TRBV18, with D hard to call. The germline V gene has CDR1 KGHSH and CDR2 LQKENI. The CDR3 contains 13 residues. V was cut by 6 bases and J by 2 bases, with 10 bases left in between. This CDR3 is CASSPDKNYGYTF. The CDR3 bases that were read are TGTGCCAGCTCGCCAGACAAGAACTATGGC.

As for this clone: The observed sequence ends 3 residues before the CDR3 terminus, with the missing tail filled in from the germline J gene. The chain carries TRBV7-9 and TRBJ2-2; the match to TRBD1 covers 12 bases. Germline CDR1 reads SEHNR; CDR2 reads FQNEAQ (reference sequence). CDR3 length equals 15 residues. The CDR3 here is CASSAGQGAGEKLFF. CDR3 DNA (partial): TGTGCCAGCAGCGCGGGACAGGGGGCAGGTGAAAAG.

On this clone: The CDR3 end is not reached by the read, which stops 3 residues before it; the germline J gene fills it in. The V gene is TRBV19, the J gene TRBJ1-1; TRBD1 agrees at 7 bases. Per the germline V gene, CDR1 is LNHDA and CDR2 is SQIVND (reference sequence). The CDR3 has 16 residues. Losses at the gene ends were 1 base for V and 5 bases for J; bases not matched to a gene: 10. The CDR3 is CASSIGKTGDGTEAFF. The CDR3 DNA, read in part, is TGTGCCAGTAGTATAGGGAAAACAGGGGATGGGACTGAA.

Details on this clone: The CDR3 end lies 3 residues beyond the end of the read and is filled in from the germline J gene. The V and J genes are TRBV7-6 and TRBJ1-2; a weak D match, TRBD1 (5 bases). The CDR3 runs 15 residues. V gave up 1 base and J gave up 4 bases, with 13 bases separating them. Germline V gene data show CDR1 as SGHVS and CDR2 as FNYEAQ. The part of the CDR3 DNA that was read is TGTGCCAGCAGCTTAGGCCAGGGTCAGCCCTATGGC. It specifies CASSLGQGQPYG. The whole CDR3 reads CASSLGQGQPYGYTF.

Of note for this clone: The missing CDR3 end, 3 residues past where the read stops, is filled in from the germline J gene. The V gene is TRBV2, the J gene TRBJ2-2; D is perhaps TRBD2 (7 bases). Germline CDR1 reads SNHLY; CDR2 reads FYNNEI. This CDR3 contains 13 residues. This CDR3 is CASRGALNEKLFF. The sequenced part of the CDR3 DNA is TGTGCCAGTCGGGGGGCCCTTAATGAAAAG.

In the case of this clone: The missing CDR3 end, 3 residues past where the read stops, is filled in from the germline J gene. The rearrangement links TRBV19 to TRBJ2-2; the match to TRBD1 covers 8 bases. Per germline, CDR1 LNHDA and CDR2 SQIVND (reference sequence). This CDR3 contains 16 residues. The CDR3: CASSNGQGGTNEKLFF. The DNA read from the CDR3 is TGTGCCAGTAGTAACGGACAGGGCGGAACTAATGAAAAG.

About this clone: The read gets to within 3 residues of the CDR3 end, and the germline J gene fills in the rest. V gene TRBV6-1 combines with J gene TRBJ2-2, with 7 nucleotides matching TRBD1. The CDR3 extends over 15 amino acids. In germline, CDR1 is MNHNS, CDR2 SASEGT. CDR3 bases read: TGTGCCAGCAGTGCCGGGGACAGCTATAATTCACCG. Translation: CASSAGDSYNSP. The whole CDR3 protein reads CASSAGDSYNSPLFF.

For this clone: The CDR3 goes on 3 residues after the read ends, and that part is filled in from the germline J gene. J is TRBJ2-5 and V is TRBV10-2; TRBD2 matches at 7 bases. The V segment lost 7 bases and the J segment 5 bases; nucleotides outside the gene matches: 4. CDR3 size: 12 residues. CDR1 WSHSY and CDR2 SAAADI come from the germline V gene. The CDR3 is CASNGAGETQYF. The sequenced CDR3 bases are TGCGCCAGCAACGGAGCGGGGGAGACC.

Comment on this clone: The read comes to an end 3 residues before the CDR3 does, leaving the germline J gene to fill in the end. V usage is TRBV7-9 and J usage is TRBJ1-2; D possibly corresponds to TRBD1 (6 bases). Trimming pared 4 bases from V and 5 bases from J, leaving 8 bases between. The CDR3 is 12 amino acids. The V gene's germline CDR1 is SEHNR and CDR2 FQNEAQ (reference sequence). The CDR3 here is CASSSTGYGYTF. The covered CDR3 bases are TGTGCCAGCAGCTCAACAGGGTATGGC.

About this clone itself: The CDR3 end is not reached by the read, which stops 3 residues before it; the germline J gene fills it in. The V and J genes are TRBV2 and TRBJ2-3; a weak D match, TRBD1 (5 bases). CDR1 and CDR2 (germline): SNHLY, FYNNEI. Deletions cut 2 bases from V and 3 bases from J, with 6 bases between. This CDR3 spans 13 amino acids. The CDR3 spells CASSERTTDTQYF. CDR3 DNA (partial): TGTGCCAGCAGTGAAAGGACAACAGATACG.

On this clone itself: The read halts 3 residues ahead of the CDR3 end, with the missing end drawn from the germline J gene. This chain joins TRBV5-1 and TRBJ2-3; D tentatively fits TRBD1 or TRBD2 (6 bases each). CDR1 is SGHRS, CDR2 YFSETQ, per germline. The CDR3 runs 14 residues. V lost 0 bases and J lost 4, with 9 bases in between. CDR3 in amino acids: CASSLEGEADTQYF. CDR3 DNA, as far as it was read: TGCGCCAGCAGCTTGGAGGGGGAGGCAGATACG.

Remarks on this clone: The CDR3 goes on 3 residues after the read ends, and that part is filled in from the germline J gene. The chain employs TRBV7-9 and TRBJ1-6; 9 positions match TRBD1. Germline V gene sequence: CDR1 SEHNR, CDR2 FQNEAQ (reference sequence). With 7 bases clipped from V and 7 bases from J, the junction kept 8 bases outside the gene matches. The CDR3 runs to 15 residues. The CDR3 sequence is CASTPWGQGNSPLHF. CDR3 bases read: TGTGCCAGCACCCCCTGGGGACAGGGAAATTCACCC.

Regarding this clone: The read finishes 3 residues shy of the CDR3 end, and the germline J gene is used to complete it. The chain is built from TRBV6-1 and TRBJ2-4; 7 bases map to TRBD1. Germline CDR1 MNHNS, CDR2 SASEGT. The CDR3 has 13 residues. CDR3 in amino acids: CASSEAGGYGQYF. The covered CDR3 bases are TGTGCCAGCAGTGAAGCAGGGGGCTATGGT.

As for this clone: The read ends 3 residues early relative to the CDR3; the germline J gene fills the gap. The J gene is TRBJ1-4, the V gene TRBV5-1, with D possibly being TRBD1 (5 bases). The CDR3 sequence is 16 residues long. Looked up from germline, CDR1 is SGHRS and CDR2 is YFSETQ. CDR3 bases read: TGCGCCAGCAGCTTGGGAGGGGACTCCTATAATTCACCA. Its translation: CASSLGGDSYNSP. Given in full, the CDR3 is CASSLGGDSYNSPLFF.

Regarding this clone: From the germline J gene comes the end of the CDR3, since the read stops 3 residues before it. This chain connects TRBV14 to TRBJ1-2; no definite D call. This CDR3 is 12 amino acids long. CDR1 is SGHDN and CDR2 is FVKESK in the germline V gene. Trimming pared 3 bases from V and 4 bases from J, leaving 6 bases between. The sequenced part of the CDR3 DNA is TGTGCCAGCAGCCAGAAAGGCTATGGC. Translated: CASSQKGYG. The full CDR3 reads CASSQKGYGYTF.

Of note for this clone: The read ends 3 residues before the CDR3 terminus; that terminus is restored from the germline J gene. The rearrangement links TRBV19 to TRBJ2-3, with 10 bases identical to TRBD1. V lost 4 bases and J lost 1; bases outside the gene matches: 8. The CDR3 length is 17 residues. Germline-derived CDR1 and CDR2 are LNHDA and SQIVND (reference sequence). The part of the CDR3 DNA that was read is TGTGCCAGTAGTAGCCCCCCGGGGACAGGGGGCACAGATACG. It yields the protein CASSSPPGTGGTDT. From start to end, the CDR3 is CASSSPPGTGGTDTQYF. Full variable domain (rest looked up from reference TRBV19 and TRBJ2-3): DGGITQSPKYLFRKEGQNVTLSCEQNLNHDAMYWYRQDPGQGLRLIYYSQIVNDFQKGDIAEGYSVSREKKESFPLTVTSAQKNPTAFYLCASSSPPGTGGTDTQYFGPGTRLTVL.